This T cell receptor (beta chain) stems from a study of shared clonotypes between healthy human individuals. Study-level background: Researchers drew samples from a couple of women and a few men aged 18 to 49.

Study-wide findings and caveats: Despite large depth, sorted-subset datasets appeared incompletely sequenced.

Naivety among CD8 cells was defined by CD45RO negativity and positive CCR7 selection, thereby excluding terminally differentiated effector memory CD45RA+ cells. Data came from immunoSEQ multiplex PCR; TCRdb stores just in-frame clones and leaves some out. In the table there are 550,000 to 600,000 clones, roughly 98% of which are singletons. Turning to this clone: Antigen specificity is unknown.

The CDR3 extends over 12 amino acids. Trimming shortened V by 6 bases and J by 4 bases, and 9 bases separated the two germline ends. CDR1 and CDR2 from the germline V gene are SGHRS and YFSETQ. This sequence was found in a man between 25 and 39 years old in good health. V and J are TRBV5-1 and TRBJ2-3, with D possibly TRBD2 on 6 matching bases. The specimen sequenced was naive CD8+ T cells sorted from blood. CDR3 loop: CASTSGADTQYF. In DNA form, the CDR3 reads TGCGCCAGCACCTCGGGGGCAGATACGCAGTATTTT.